Listed below are T cell receptor beta chains from one sample, sequenced in a study of cytomegalovirus exposure and HLA in healthy donors. The repertoire was sequenced with immunoSEQ multiplex PCR; TCRdb's copy has only in-frame clones and lacks some. The sample gives roughly 120,000 clones, 70% to 85% of which show up once; around 4.9% is in the top ten. Sequencing was performed on PBMCs. The receptors were sampled from a man aged 50-60 years in good health and CMV-seropositive. Both conserved end residues are part of each CDR3. The order of the fields is clone size, V gene, J gene, D gene, CDR3 DNA, CDR3 protein. A D gene is named only where the DNA matches it firmly. Part of the rows lack a size; the others show once, few, many or a class for expanded clones.

-	TRBV9	TRBJ2-7	-	TGTGCCAGCAGCGAAGGCGGACTATACGAGCAGTACTTC	CASSEGGLYEQYF
-	TRBV27	TRBJ1-3	TRBD1	TGTGCCAGCAGACAGGGGGCTCGTGGAAACACCATATATTTT	CASRQGARGNTIYF
few	TRBV6-1	TRBJ1-4	TRBD1	TGTGCCAGCAGACCCACAGGGGTGGCTAATGAAAAACTGTTTTTT	CASRPTGVANEKLFF
-	TRBV2	TRBJ2-3	-	TGTGCCAGCTCCTTTCCTCCCTCTACGCAGTATTTT	CASSFPPSTQYF
-	TRBV5-1	TRBJ1-4	TRBD1	TGCGCCAGCAGCTCACGGACAGGGAAAACTGAAAAACTGTTTTTT	CASSSRTGKTEKLFF
-	TRBV5-1	TRBJ2-3	TRBD2	TGCGCCAGCAGCTTGGGCCAGCGGGAACTCACAGATACGCAGTATTTT	CASSLGQRELTDTQYF
-	TRBV11-2	TRBJ2-1	TRBD2	TGTGCCAGCAGCTTAGGGGCTAGCGGGGCTAGGGAGCAGTTCTTC	CASSLGASGAREQFF
few	TRBV27	TRBJ1-5	TRBD1	TGTGCCAGCAGTTTAAAATACAGGGGAGGCAATCAGCCCCAGCATTTT	CASSLKYRGGNQPQHF
-	TRBV11-2	TRBJ2-7	TRBD1	TGTGCCAGCAGCCCCTTGAGGGGGCCCTACGAGCAGTACTTC	CASSPLRGPYEQYF
-	TRBV5-1	TRBJ1-2	TRBD1	TGCGCCAGTAGGAACAGGGGACGGGCCTATGGCTACACCTTC	CASRNRGRAYGYTF
few	TRBV30	TRBJ1-2	-	TGTGCCGTGACAGTTAACGCCTATGGCTACACCTTC	CAVTVNAYGYTF
-	TRBV7-3	TRBJ1-1	-	TGTGCCAGCAGCTTAAATCGGGGGGCACACACTGAAGCTTTCTTT	CASSLNRGAHTEAFF
-	TRBV9	TRBJ1-3	-	TGTGCCAGCAGCCCATCGACAGCTTTCTCTGGAAACACCATATATTTT	CASSPSTAFSGNTIYF
-	TRBV27	TRBJ1-1	-	TGTGCCAGCAGTTCACAGACGGATTCAAACACTGAAGCTTTCTTT	CASSSQTDSNTEAFF
once	TRBV5-1	TRBJ2-1	TRBD2	TGCGCCAGCAGCCCAAGGACTAGCGAGTCCTACAATGAGCAGTTCTTC	CASSPRTSESYNEQFF
-	TRBV6-5	TRBJ1-1	-	TGTGCCAGCAGTTATGGAGGTAGTGGCGCTGAAGCTTTCTTT	CASSYGGSGAEAFF
-	TRBV7-6	TRBJ1-1	TRBD1	TGTGCCAGCAGCCCGGGGACAGGGGACGCTCGGAACACTGAAGCTTTCTTT	CASSPGTGDARNTEAFF
-	TRBV12-5	TRBJ2-6	-	TGTGCTAGTGGTTTGAATCGGGGATCTGGGGCCAACGTCCTGACTTTC	CASGLNRGSGANVLTF
-	TRBV30	TRBJ1-1	TRBD1	TGTGCCTGGAGTGTACAGGGGGACACTGAAGCTTTCTTT	CAWSVQGDTEAFF
few	TRBV5-5	TRBJ1-1	-	TGTGCCAGCAGCTTACAGGGGAACACTGAAGCTTTCTTT	CASSLQGNTEAFF
once	TRBV7-9	TRBJ2-5	TRBD2	TGTGCCAGCAGCTTAACACTAGCGGGTGAAGAGACCCAGTACTTC	CASSLTLAGEETQYF
-	TRBV28	TRBJ2-7	TRBD1	TGTGCCAGCAGTTCTACCTTTCCGGGACAGGGGGGGTTCGAGCAGTACTTC	CASSSTFPGQGGFEQYF
-	TRBV6-5	TRBJ1-2	-	TGTGCCAGCAGGGGCGGGAACTATGGCTACACCTTC	CASRGGNYGYTF
few	TRBV5-8	TRBJ2-5	TRBD1	TGTGCCAGCAGCACGCTGACAGGGGGGAGTGAGACCCAGTACTTC	CASSTLTGGSETQYF
-	TRBV5-1	TRBJ1-4	TRBD1	TGCGCCAGCAGCTCGGGACAGGGAGGGGATGAAAAACTGTTTTTT	CASSSGQGGDEKLFF
few	TRBV6-5	TRBJ1-3	-	TGTGCCAGCAGTCAACAGGGTGGTGGAAACACCATATATTTT	CASSQQGGGNTIYF
-	TRBV15	TRBJ2-7	TRBD1	TGTGCCACCAGCAGAGGAGGGACAGGGAGGGAATCTACGGAGCAGTACTTC	CATSRGGTGRESTEQYF
once	TRBV18	TRBJ1-1	-	TGTGCCAGCTCACCGACGAGAATGGGGGGAAACACTGAAGCTTTCTTT	CASSPTRMGGNTEAFF
few	TRBV19	TRBJ1-2	-	TGTGCCAGCGCGCCCACAGGGACCTATGGCTACACCTTC	CASAPTGTYGYTF
-	TRBV28	TRBJ2-1	-	TGTGCCAGCAGTCATGGAGGGAGCTTTACCTACAATGAGCAGTTCTTC	CASSHGGSFTYNEQFF
-	TRBV7-9	TRBJ2-5	-	TGTGCCAGCGACGCAGCGGGTTTTCAAGAGACCCAGTACTTC	CASDAAGFQETQYF
-	TRBV6-1	TRBJ1-2	-	TGTGCCAGCAGTGATATATATTGGGCAGGGCAGGATTTGGAAGGCTACACCTTC	CASSDIYWAGQDLEGYTF
-	TRBV18	TRBJ1-1	TRBD1	TGTGCCAGCTCATTTGGACAGGGGGCCGCCACTGAAGCTTTCTTT	CASSFGQGAATEAFF
once	TRBV30	TRBJ2-2	TRBD1	TGTGCCTGGAGTAAGGGGGCTAACACCGGGGAGCTGTTTTTT	CAWSKGANTGELFF
-	TRBV5-4	TRBJ1-1	-	TGTGCCAGCACCCACCGGGGGAACACTGAAGCTTTCTTT	CASTHRGNTEAFF
-	TRBV10-3	TRBJ1-2	TRBD1	TGTGCCATCAGTGACGGACAGGGGATAAAGGGAGGCTACACCTTC	CAISDGQGIKGGYTF
-	TRBV28	TRBJ1-6	-	TGTGCCAGCAGTTGGAGGAATTCACCCCTCCACTTT	CASSWRNSPLHF
-	TRBV7-9	TRBJ1-1	-	TGTGCCAGCAGACCTTTGGACAGCACTGAAGCTTTCTTT	CASRPLDSTEAFF
-	TRBV9	TRBJ2-1	TRBD1	TGTGCCAGCAGCGTTGACAGGGTGTTCAATGAGCAGTTCTTC	CASSVDRVFNEQFF
-	TRBV9	TRBJ2-1	-	TGTGCCAGCAGCGTAGAGGGGGTAGGCTGGAATGAGCAGTTCTTC	CASSVEGVGWNEQFF
-	TRBV1	TRBJ2-7	-	TGCACCAGCAGCCAATTCCAATGGACTAGCGGGAGGGTTGACGAGCAGTACTTC	CTSSQFQWTSGRVDEQYF
-	TRBV19	TRBJ1-5	-	TGTGCCAGTAGTGGAAGGGAGCGTGAGCCCCAGCATTTT	CASSGREREPQHF